Listed below are T cell receptor beta chains from one sample, sequenced in a study of CD8 T cells in ankylosing spondylitis. Using its own MiXCR run on the 5' RACE reads, TCRdb lists one record per CDR3 protein. The sample holds roughly 700,000 distinct CDR3 sequences, roughly 19% seen once. Sequenced: blood, either unsorted or a sorted T cell fraction (not recorded which). These receptors were obtained from a male donor with ankylosing spondylitis. The CDR3 runs from the conserved cysteine through the conserved F or W. D genes are given only for firm matches. The size entry is marked missing in some rows and otherwise reads once, few, many or a size class.

V gene,clone size,J gene,D gene,CDR3 DNA,CDR3 protein
TRBV11-2,few,TRBJ2-1,-,TGTGCCAGCAGCTTAGATCGGTCGGGTTGGGAGCAGTTCTTC,CASSLDRSGWEQFF
TRBV5-1,many,TRBJ2-3,TRBD2,TGCGCCAGCAGCCGATCCCTAGCGGGGGCCAGCACAGATACGCAGTATTTT,CASSRSLAGASTDTQYF
TRBV30,-,TRBJ2-7,TRBD1,TGTGCCTGGAGTGCTGAGAGGACAGGGGCCATGGGCTTC,CAWSAERTGAMGF
TRBV15,few,TRBJ2-3,-,TGTGCCACCAGCAGAGACGGGGTCCACACAGATACGCAGTATTTT,CATSRDGVHTDTQYF
TRBV20-1,-,TRBJ2-7,TRBD1,TGCAGTGCTAGAGGGGCGGACAGGGACCACGAGCAGTACTTC,CSARGADRDHEQYF
TRBV10-3,few,TRBJ2-5,-,TGTGCCATCAGTGCCCAAGAGACCCAGTACTTC,CAISAQETQYF
TRBV7-3,-,TRBJ2-1,TRBD1,TGTGCCAGCAGCCGAGACAGGGGGACGCACAATGAGCAGTTCTTC,CASSRDRGTHNEQFF
TRBV28,few,TRBJ1-1,TRBD1,TGTGCCAGCAGTTTACAGGGGGCTATGACTGAAGCTTTCTTT,CASSLQGAMTEAFF
TRBV6-2/TRBV6-3,-,TRBJ2-2,TRBD2,TGTGCCAGCACCACAGTAGCGGGGAATAACACCGGGGAGCTGTTTTTT,CASTTVAGNNTGELFF
TRBV2,-,TRBJ2-5,-,TGTGCCAGCAGTCTAATAGGACCGGAGACCCAGTACTTC,CASSLIGPETQYF
TRBV7-2,few,TRBJ2-3,TRBD2,TGTGCCAGCAGCTTAGTGGGGGGGTCGGATACGCAGTATTTT,CASSLVGGSDTQYF
TRBV4-3,few,TRBJ2-1,-,TGCGCCAGCAGCCAGGACTACCTAAGCTCCTACAATGAGCAGTTCTTC,CASSQDYLSSYNEQFF
TRBV12-3/TRBV12-4,many,TRBJ2-2,TRBD1,TGTGCCAGCAGTCTCCGACAGGGGACCGGGGAGCTGTTTTTT,CASSLRQGTGELFF
TRBV4-3,few,TRBJ2-5,TRBD2,TGCGCCAGCAGCCAAGTAACGGGAGGGTGGGAGACCCAGTACTTC,CASSQVTGGWETQYF
TRBV7-9,many,TRBJ2-7,-,TGTGCCAGCAGCTCGTTCAGCTACGAGCAGTACTTC,CASSSFSYEQYF
TRBV5-1,few,TRBJ1-1,-,TGCGCCAGCAGCTGGACAAGTGGGCCTCGCACTGAAGCTTTCTTT,CASSWTSGPRTEAFF
TRBV15,few,TRBJ2-4,-,TGTGCCACCAGCAGAGATCAGGGAGGGGGCGCGAACATTCAGTACTTC,CATSRDQGGGANIQYF
TRBV12-3/TRBV12-4,few,TRBJ1-5,-,TGTGCCAGCAGTCCCGGGCGCTACTTTCTCCGAGCCCAGCATTTT,CASSPGRYFLRAQHF
TRBV4-2,few,TRBJ2-7,-,TGTGCCAGCAGCCGCCGGATAGCGGAACCCTACGAGCAGTACTTC,CASSRRIAEPYEQYF
TRBV6-5,-,TRBJ1-2,-,TGTGCCAGCAGTTATCTAGGCAGCTATGGCTACACCTTC,CASSYLGSYGYTF
TRBV12-3/TRBV12-4,-,TRBJ2-3,-,TGTGCCAGCAGTTTTAAGTCAGATGCCGATACGCAGTATTTT,CASSFKSDADTQYF
TRBV12-3/TRBV12-4,few,TRBJ2-2,-,TGTGCCAGCAGTTTCCGTTCGGCGAACACCGGGGAGCTGTTTTTT,CASSFRSANTGELFF
TRBV18,-,TRBJ2-7,TRBD1,TGTGCCAGCTCACCAGCCGACAGGGGGCCGCCTCCCCGCGAGCAGTACTTC,CASSPADRGPPPREQYF
TRBV12-3/TRBV12-4,-,TRBJ2-3,-,TGTGCCAGCAGTTTTAGAATAGATACGCAGTATTTT,CASSFRIDTQYF
TRBV5-1,-,TRBJ1-1,-,TGCGCCAGCAGCTCCTCACAGGATATGAACACTGAAGCTTTCTTT,CASSSSQDMNTEAFF
TRBV28,few,TRBJ2-7,TRBD1,TGTGCCAGCAGTTTTGACAGGGCGAGCTCCTACGAGCAGTACTTC,CASSFDRASSYEQYF
TRBV2,-,TRBJ1-3,-,TGTGCCAGCAGTGTCAATGGAAACACCATATATTTT,CASSVNGNTIYF
TRBV12-3/TRBV12-4,many,TRBJ1-1,-,TGTGCCAGCAGCCCCCGGTTATGGGGGGGGAATGAAGCTTTCTTT,CASSPRLWGGNEAFF
TRBV12-3/TRBV12-4,few,TRBJ1-5,TRBD1,TGTGCCAGCAGCAAACAGGGGGCGGTGGATCAGCCCCAGCATTTT,CASSKQGAVDQPQHF
TRBV9,few,TRBJ2-5,TRBD2,TGTGCCAGCAGCTCCCCTGGACTAGCGGGGATAGAGACCCAGTACTTC,CASSSPGLAGIETQYF
TRBV29-1,few,TRBJ2-1,TRBD1,TGCAGCGTTGGACTCCGGGACAGGGGGACCGATGAGCAGTTCTTC,CSVGLRDRGTDEQFF
TRBV7-6,-,TRBJ2-3,TRBD2,TGTGCCAGTAGCCCCTATAGCGGGAGGGCCACAGATACGCAGTATTTT,CASSPYSGRATDTQYF
TRBV5-1,-,TRBJ1-2,-,TGCGCCAGCAGCTTGGATACAGGGAGGTCAGGTGGCTACACCTTC,CASSLDTGRSGGYTF
TRBV5-1,-,TRBJ2-5,-,TGCGCCAGCAGTTCCCCCGAGACCTTGTTAGGAGAGACCCAGTACTTC,CASSSPETLLGETQYF
TRBV28,-,TRBJ1-1,-,TGTGCCAGCAGACCGGGAGGGAAGAACACTGAAGCTTTCTTT,CASRPGGKNTEAFF
TRBV6-1,once,TRBJ2-5,TRBD2,TGTGCCAGCAGTGAAATTAGGGCGGGGGGCCCGGAAAGGGAGACCCAGTACTTC,CASSEIRAGGPERETQYF
TRBV4-1,few,TRBJ1-5,-,TGCGCCAGCAGCCGGACTCAGGGAAGCAATCAGCCCCAGCATTTT,CASSRTQGSNQPQHF
TRBV9,-,TRBJ2-7,TRBD2,TGTGCCAGCAGCCCCTCCGCTAGCGGGATAGGAGAGAACGAGCAGTACTTC,CASSPSASGIGENEQYF
TRBV20-1,few,TRBJ1-4,-,TGCAGTGCTAGAGTGGTGTCAACTAATGAAAAACTGTTTTTT,CSARVVSTNEKLFF
TRBV12-3/TRBV12-4,many,TRBJ2-2,TRBD2,TGTGCCAGCAGTTCCCCGGGGGGGGCTAACACCGGGGAGCTGTTTTTT,CASSSPGGANTGELFF
TRBV3-1,-,TRBJ2-3,-,TGTGCCAGCAGCCAAGTTGGGGCTTCGGACCGCTGGGGGGGCACAGATACGCAGTATTTT,CASSQVGASDRWGGTDTQYF